The rows below give T cell receptor beta chains drawn from one sample of a study of blood T cells in healthy people across ages. MiXCR, applied by TCRdb to the 5' RACE reads, yields one record per CDR3 protein. The table has 1 million or so distinct CDR3 sequences, about 23% seen once. The same sample was also studied in work on T cells of mothers and their children.

Sequencing was performed on blood. Source of these receptors: a girl aged 2 to 9 in good health. The CDR3 runs from the conserved cysteine through the conserved F or W. The D gene is left open where the match is weak. Where a row states a size, it is once, few, many or the class of an expanded clone; other rows omit it.

DNA: TGTGCCACCAGTGGTACAGGAGGCGGGGCCAACGTCCTGACTTTC
CDR3: CATSGTGGGANVLTF
V: TRBV24-1
J: TRBJ2-6
D: .
size: .

DNA: TGCGCCAGCAGCCTAGCCGGGACGTTCGACGAGCAGTACTTC
CDR3: CASSLAGTFDEQYF
V: TRBV4-1
J: TRBJ2-7
D: .
size: few

DNA: TGTGCCAGCAGTGAAGTAAGGCTAGCGGTATACAATGAGCAGTTCTTC
CDR3: CASSEVRLAVYNEQFF
V: TRBV2
J: TRBJ2-1
D: TRBD2
size: few

DNA: TGCGCCAGCAGCCCAGGACAGGGCCGGGGCAACTATGGCTACACCTTC
CDR3: CASSPGQGRGNYGYTF
V: TRBV4-1
J: TRBJ1-2
D: TRBD1
size: .

DNA: TGCGCCAGCAGGTACGCAGCAGGGTCTTACGAGCAGTACTTC
CDR3: CASRYAAGSYEQYF
V: TRBV5-1
J: TRBJ2-7
D: .
size: many

DNA: TGCGCCAGCAGTGAGCTTGCGGACCCCACCCGGGAGACCCAGTACTTC
CDR3: CASSELADPTRETQYF
V: TRBV10-1
J: TRBJ2-5
D: .
size: few

DNA: TGCAGCGTTAGTGGGGATGTGAGGCAAGAGACCCAGTACTTC
CDR3: CSVSGDVRQETQYF
V: TRBV29-1
J: TRBJ2-5
D: .
size: few

DNA: TGTGCCAGCGGGTCTTGGAGGAACTACGAGCAGTACTTC
CDR3: CASGSWRNYEQYF
V: TRBV11-2
J: TRBJ2-7
D: .
size: .

DNA: TGTGCCAGCCAACGGTGGGGCTCTACTCCTACAGATACGCAGTATTTT
CDR3: CASQRWGSTPTDTQYF
V: TRBV6-9
J: TRBJ2-3
D: .
size: few

DNA: TGTGCCAGCAGCCCTGCGACTAAGAACTACGAGCAGTACTTC
CDR3: CASSPATKNYEQYF
V: TRBV12-3/TRBV12-4
J: TRBJ2-7
D: .
size: .

DNA: TGTGCCAGCAGTTTTTTCTTGGTGGGGCCGAACACTGAAGCTTTCTTT
CDR3: CASSFFLVGPNTEAFF
V: TRBV12-3/TRBV12-4
J: TRBJ1-1
D: .
size: .

DNA: TGCAGCGTCCGGGGAGACTCTCTCATGAACACTGAAGCTTTCTTT
CDR3: CSVRGDSLMNTEAFF
V: TRBV29-1
J: TRBJ1-1
D: .
size: few

DNA: TGCGCCAGCAGCTTGGCACCGGGACAGGGGGGGAATCAAGAGACCCAGTACTTC
CDR3: CASSLAPGQGGNQETQYF
V: TRBV5-1
J: TRBJ2-5
D: TRBD1
size: .

DNA: TGTGCCAGCAGCTTTGCCTCGGGAAGCGTGGGGGCTTACTCCTACGAGCAGTACTTC
CDR3: CASSFASGSVGAYSYEQYF
V: TRBV7-2
J: TRBJ2-7
D: .
size: few

DNA: TGTGCCACCAGCATCGGGACAGGGGGGGGCTACACCTTC
CDR3: CATSIGTGGGYTF
V: TRBV15
J: TRBJ1-2
D: TRBD1
size: .

DNA: TGTGCCAGCAGTTTAGTGGCCAACCCGGGCGGGACCCAGTACTTC
CDR3: CASSLVANPGGTQYF
V: TRBV28
J: TRBJ2-5
D: .
size: few

DNA: TGTGCCAGCAGCTTCCTGGCGGGACCACAGTTCTTC
CDR3: CASSFLAGPQFF
V: TRBV28
J: TRBJ2-1
D: .
size: few

DNA: TGCGCCAGCAGCCAACGTCACGACTCTGGGGCCAACGTCCTGACTTTC
CDR3: CASSQRHDSGANVLTF
V: TRBV4-1
J: TRBJ2-6
D: .
size: .

DNA: TGCAGTGCTAGATGGGGACTAGTCGGGTATGAGCAGTTCTTC
CDR3: CSARWGLVGYEQFF
V: TRBV20-1
J: TRBJ2-1
D: TRBD2
size: .

DNA: TGTGCCAGCAGCAGGGACAGGGGTTCATCTAACTATGGCTACACCTTC
CDR3: CASSRDRGSSNYGYTF
V: TRBV7-9
J: TRBJ1-2
D: TRBD1
size: few

DNA: TGCAGTGCCCTACCTCAGGACTTCTCTGGAAACACCATATATTTT
CDR3: CSALPQDFSGNTIYF
V: TRBV20-1
J: TRBJ1-3
D: .
size: .

DNA: TGCAGTGCGCTTCCCCGGGGGAACTATGGCTACACCTTC
CDR3: CSALPRGNYGYTF
V: TRBV20-1
J: TRBJ1-2
D: .
size: .